The source of this T cell receptor (beta chain) is a study of kidney transplant recipient with SARS-CoV-2 infection. This clonotype was detected many times. Germline V gives CDR1 LGHDT, CDR2 YNNKEL (reference sequence). V lost 5 bases and J 5 bases, leaving 24 bases between the germline ends. The CDR3 totals 17 residues. TCRdb re-called the reads through MiXCR, storing one row per CDR3 protein. Here the sample spans fewer than 250,000 distinct CDR3 sequences, 29% being singletons. Material: a blood sample, obtained at baseline and on day 111 from a kidney transplant recipient. The clonotype comes from a male patient in his thirties who had COVID-19 and was a kidney transplant recipient. Part of the T cell pool may stem from the graft donor. V and J are TRBV3-1 and TRBJ2-5; D unresolved. CDR3 DNA sequence: TGTGCCAGCAGCGAGGTTCCTCCCATTTCTTTCTCTGAGACCCAGTACTTC. As protein: CASSEVPPISFSETQYF.